Listed here are 4 T cell receptor beta chains from one sample, sequenced in a study of PD-1 blockade in classical Hodgkin lymphoma. The table came from immunoSEQ multiplex PCR; TCRdb's copy has only in-frame clones and leaves some out. This sample has more than 70,000 clones, with nearly 95% found just once. Patients all relapsed after autologous stem cell transplantation, and there was variation in brentuximab vedotin exposure. The sequencing here drew on peripheral blood mononuclear cells (PBMCs), taken before the second cycle of nivolumab. The source of these receptors is a human donor with classical Hodgkin lymphoma.

The DNA of the CDR3 is TGTGCCAGCAGCTCACGTGCGGGGCCCGAGGGCTACAATGAGCAGTTCTTC. Residues: CASSSRAGPEGYNEQFF. The V gene is TRBV5-6, the J gene TRBJ2-1; weak D call: TRBD2 (6 bases). Germline V CDR1 and CDR2: SGHDT, YYEEEE. V was trimmed by 3 bases and J by 3 bases, leaving 19 bases between them. The CDR3 is made up of 17 amino acids. The complete variable domain, with remaining parts taken from reference TRBV5-6 and TRBJ2-1, reads DAGVTQSPTHLIKTRGQQVTLRCSPKSGHDTVSWYQQALGQGPQFIFQYYEEEERQRGNFPDRFSGHQFPNYSSELNVNALLLGDSALYLCASSSRAGPEGYNEQFFGPGTRLTVL.

V gene TRBV19 combines with J gene TRBJ2-5; D is unresolved. The V end lost 3 bases, the J end lost 2 bases, and 7 bases lay between the germline ends. Germline values: CDR1 LNHDA, CDR2 SQIVND (reference sequence). This CDR3 has 13 amino acids. The CDR3 bases are TGTGCCAGTAGTATCTCCGAGCAAGAGACCCAGTACTTC. Residues: CASSISEQETQYF.

There are a few counts of this clone. CDR3 bases: TGTGCCAGCAGTCCGAGCCCCGGTACGCAGTATTTT. The encoded protein is CASSPSPGTQYF. The chain is built from TRBV28 and TRBJ2-3; no definite D call. The CDR3 runs 12 residues. Germline assignment: CDR1 MDHEN and CDR2 SYDVKM. Trimming left V 5 bases short and J 8 bases short, with 11 bases between.

The chain combines TRBV15 with TRBJ2-7; D gene unclear. The CDR3 loop spans 13 amino acids. CDR1 is LNHNV, CDR2 YYDKDF, per germline (reference sequence). V lost 5 bases and J 0 bases, leaving 8 bases between the germline ends. CDR3 region: CATSRSGSYEQYF. The CDR3 nucleotides read TGTGCCACCAGCCGATCGGGCTCCTACGAGCAGTACTTC.